This is a list of T cell receptor beta chains from one sample in a study of blood T cells in healthy people across ages. TCRdb fed the 5' RACE reads into MiXCR, producing one record per CDR3 protein. The sample consists of around 1.5 million distinct CDR3 sequences, roughly a third of them appearing once. Specimen: blood. The receptor source for this set is a woman aged 25 to 39 in good health. CDR3s include the opening cysteine and the closing phenylalanine or tryptophan. Each record gives: CDR3 length, D gene, J gene, V gene, CDR3 protein. The D gene is left open where the match is weak.

16	TRBD2	TRBJ2-3	TRBV3-1	CASSHGTSGTTDTQYF
13	.	TRBJ2-5	TRBV7-3	CASSLVNQETQYF
12	.	TRBJ2-7	TRBV20-1	CSAGDLSYEQYF
17	.	TRBJ1-1	TRBV4-1	CASSPPPMVSSYDEAFF
15	TRBD1	TRBJ2-1	TRBV28	CATGPLTGLGNEQFF
13	.	TRBJ2-5	TRBV20-1	CSARFRDQETQYF
19	TRBD1	TRBJ2-1	TRBV15	CATSPNGQEVLAGCNEQFF
15	.	TRBJ1-2	TRBV6-1	CASSETPSGIYGYTF
11	.	TRBJ2-7	TRBV30	CAWTVGYEQYF
15	.	TRBJ2-3	TRBV20-1	CSASPAGQHTDTQYF
12	.	TRBJ1-2	TRBV29-1	CSVDAGYEGYTF
13	TRBD1	TRBJ1-1	TRBV20-1	CSAYTGGNTEAFF
15	.	TRBJ2-1	TRBV12-3/TRBV12-4	CDSRADGGPYNEQFF
13	.	TRBJ2-5	TRBV5-1	CASSDPAKETQYF
14	.	TRBJ1-2	TRBV12-3/TRBV12-4	CASSPGGEGYGYTF
13	.	TRBJ2-5	TRBV10-3	CAISVQTQETQYF